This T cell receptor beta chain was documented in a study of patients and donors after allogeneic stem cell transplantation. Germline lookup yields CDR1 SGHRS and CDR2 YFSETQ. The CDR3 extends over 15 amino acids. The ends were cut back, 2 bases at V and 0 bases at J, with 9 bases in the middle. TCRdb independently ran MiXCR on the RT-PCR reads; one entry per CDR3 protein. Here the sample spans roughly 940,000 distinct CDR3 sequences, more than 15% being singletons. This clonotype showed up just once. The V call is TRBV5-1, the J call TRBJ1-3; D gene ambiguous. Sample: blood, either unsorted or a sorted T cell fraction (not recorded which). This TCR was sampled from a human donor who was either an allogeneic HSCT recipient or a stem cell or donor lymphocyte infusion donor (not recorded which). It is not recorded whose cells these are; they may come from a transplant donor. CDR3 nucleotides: TGCGCCAGCAGCTTTGGTACCACCTCTGGAAACACCATATATTTT. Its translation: CASSFGTTSGNTIYF.